This T cell receptor (beta chain) was found in a study of cytomegalovirus exposure and HLA in healthy donors. Study-wide context: Earlier, some 180 million T cells were analyzed, and some 120 million unique TCR beta sequences were found among them.

About this clone itself: Its matching antigen is unknown.

V dropped 0 bases and J dropped 10 bases, with 20 bases sitting between them. Germline CDR1 is SGDLS and CDR2 is YYNGEE. CDR3 length: 16 residues. Study-wide results and limits: Indistinguishable V segments such as TRBV6-2 and TRBV6-3 were excluded. Reports indicate that TCR beta sequences accurately predicted the HLA-A and HLA-B alleles of most subjects.

The PCR was carried out with 60 Vbeta primers and 13 Jbeta primers. The data were produced by immunoSEQ multiplex PCR, yet TCRdb's version contains in-frame clones alone and is incomplete. The sample includes about 160,000 clones, over 75% seen only once; the top ten take more than 4%. This clonotype was obtained from a man aged 35 to 55 in good health and CMV-seronegative. The chain carries TRBV9 and TRBJ2-1; TRBD2 might be the D (7 bases). Sequences were obtained from PBMCs. CDR3 nucleotide sequence: TGTGCCAGCAGCGTAGGAAGTGGGGGGGCCTATGAGGAGCAGTTCTTC. Its translation is CASSVGSGGAYEEQFF.